The rows below give T cell receptor beta chains drawn from one sample of a study of response to subunit inactivated influenza vaccine. TCRdb analysed the RT-PCR reads with MiXCR anew, one entry per CDR3 protein. The sample consists of roughly 150,000 distinct CDR3 sequences, roughly 11% of them appearing once. Sample: non-naive T cells sorted from PBMCs, taken about 6 weeks after vaccination. The source is a man between 50 and 59 years old who received an inactivated influenza vaccine. Both conserved end residues are part of each CDR3. Fields, in order: V gene, CDR3 length, J gene, D gene, clone size, CDR3 DNA, CDR3 protein. The D gene is left open where the match is weak. Only part of the rows carry a size: once, few, many, or a class if the clone is expanded.

V gene: TRBV29-1; CDR3 length: 15; J gene: TRBJ2-3; D gene: TRBD2; clone size: many; CDR3 DNA: TGCAGCGTTGGCCCTAGCGGGAGTATCACAGATACGCAGTATTTT; CDR3 protein: CSVGPSGSITDTQYF
V gene: TRBV6-2/TRBV6-3; CDR3 length: 16; J gene: TRBJ1-1; D gene: .; clone size: few; CDR3 DNA: TGTGCCAGCAGTCCTACAGGGTCCTCTATGAACACTGAAGCTTTCTTT; CDR3 protein: CASSPTGSSMNTEAFF
V gene: TRBV19; CDR3 length: 15; J gene: TRBJ1-5; D gene: .; clone size: .; CDR3 DNA: TGTGCCAGTAGTACAGCGGAAGGGACTCAGGGGCCCCAGCATTTT; CDR3 protein: CASSTAEGTQGPQHF
V gene: TRBV20-1; CDR3 length: 14; J gene: TRBJ2-7; D gene: TRBD2; clone size: few; CDR3 DNA: TGCAGTGCTAGAGATGTCCTAGCGGGAGGGGAGCAGTACTTC; CDR3 protein: CSARDVLAGGEQYF
V gene: TRBV12-3/TRBV12-4; CDR3 length: 14; J gene: TRBJ2-1; D gene: .; clone size: many; CDR3 DNA: TGTGCCAGCAGTTTAGCGTCGATCACCAATGAGCAGTTCTTC; CDR3 protein: CASSLASITNEQFF
V gene: TRBV20-1; CDR3 length: 19; J gene: TRBJ2-5; D gene: TRBD2; clone size: few; CDR3 DNA: TGCAGTGCTAGAGATCGAAGACTAGCGGGAGAACCAAAGGGGGAGACCCAGTACTTC; CDR3 protein: CSARDRRLAGEPKGETQYF
V gene: TRBV20-1; CDR3 length: 15; J gene: TRBJ2-7; D gene: TRBD1; clone size: few; CDR3 DNA: TGCAGTGCTATAGATAATAAAAGGACAGGGGACGAGCAGTACTTC; CDR3 protein: CSAIDNKRTGDEQYF
V gene: TRBV4-2; CDR3 length: 15; J gene: TRBJ2-7; D gene: TRBD2; clone size: few; CDR3 DNA: TGTGCCAGCAGCCAACGACTAGCGGGAGTGGGAGAGCAGTACTTC; CDR3 protein: CASSQRLAGVGEQYF
V gene: TRBV5-1; CDR3 length: 15; J gene: TRBJ2-1; D gene: TRBD2; clone size: .; CDR3 DNA: TGCGCCAGCAGCCCAGGGACTAGCGGGACCAATGAGCAGTTCTTC; CDR3 protein: CASSPGTSGTNEQFF
V gene: TRBV18; CDR3 length: 17; J gene: TRBJ2-3; D gene: TRBD2; clone size: .; CDR3 DNA: TGTGCCAGCTCACCACCAGGGCTAGCGGGAGGCACAGATACGCAGTATTTT; CDR3 protein: CASSPPGLAGGTDTQYF
V gene: TRBV7-2; CDR3 length: 15; J gene: TRBJ2-7; D gene: .; clone size: many; CDR3 DNA: TGTGCCAGCAGCTTAGTTCAGGGTAAGGAGTACGAGCAGTACTTC; CDR3 protein: CASSLVQGKEYEQYF
V gene: TRBV21-1; CDR3 length: 15; J gene: TRBJ2-3; D gene: .; clone size: .; CDR3 DNA: TGTGCCAGCAGCGACCGACTAGCGGGGACAGATACGCAGTATTTT; CDR3 protein: CASSDRLAGTDTQYF
V gene: TRBV12-3/TRBV12-4; CDR3 length: 15; J gene: TRBJ1-2; D gene: TRBD1; clone size: many; CDR3 DNA: TGTGCCAGCAGTCAAACAGGGGCCGCCAACTATGGCTACACCTTC; CDR3 protein: CASSQTGAANYGYTF
V gene: TRBV11-2; CDR3 length: 15; J gene: TRBJ2-1; D gene: .; clone size: few; CDR3 DNA: TGTGCCAGCAGCTTGCCGGGACTGGAGTACAATGAGCAGTTCTTC; CDR3 protein: CASSLPGLEYNEQFF
V gene: TRBV5-1; CDR3 length: 15; J gene: TRBJ2-5; D gene: .; clone size: many; CDR3 DNA: TGCGCCAGCAGAAGTGATTTGGGGGATTTGGGGACCCAGTACTTC; CDR3 protein: CASRSDLGDLGTQYF
V gene: TRBV5-1; CDR3 length: 14; J gene: TRBJ2-1; D gene: .; clone size: many; CDR3 DNA: TGCGCCAGCAGAGGGGGGTTAGACTACAATGAGCAGTTCTTC; CDR3 protein: CASRGGLDYNEQFF
V gene: TRBV2; CDR3 length: 12; J gene: TRBJ2-1; D gene: .; clone size: many; CDR3 DNA: TGTGCCAGCAGTTTCCGCCGGGATGAGCAGTTCTTC; CDR3 protein: CASSFRRDEQFF
V gene: TRBV7-2; CDR3 length: 15; J gene: TRBJ2-3; D gene: .; clone size: .; CDR3 DNA: TGTGCCAGCAGCTTAGCGGACTTGAATACAGATACGCAGTATTTT; CDR3 protein: CASSLADLNTDTQYF
V gene: TRBV11-2; CDR3 length: 15; J gene: TRBJ2-1; D gene: TRBD2; clone size: many; CDR3 DNA: TGTGCCAGCAGCGCCGGGACTAGCGGGAACAATGAGCAGTTCTTC; CDR3 protein: CASSAGTSGNNEQFF
V gene: TRBV27; CDR3 length: 16; J gene: TRBJ2-3; D gene: TRBD1; clone size: .; CDR3 DNA: TGTGCCAGCACCGTTTGGGGGACAGGGGGCACAGATACGCAGTATTTT; CDR3 protein: CASTVWGTGGTDTQYF
V gene: TRBV20-1; CDR3 length: 12; J gene: TRBJ2-1; D gene: .; clone size: many; CDR3 DNA: TGCAGTGGGAGGGCGAACTACAATGAGCAGTTCTTC; CDR3 protein: CSGRANYNEQFF
V gene: TRBV6-4; CDR3 length: 13; J gene: TRBJ1-5; D gene: .; clone size: few; CDR3 DNA: TGTGCCAGCAGTACGGGGGTCAATCAGCCCCAGCATTTT; CDR3 protein: CASSTGVNQPQHF
V gene: TRBV2; CDR3 length: 14; J gene: TRBJ1-5; D gene: TRBD1; clone size: few; CDR3 DNA: TGTGCCAGCACGAGGACAGGGACGAATCAGCCCCAGCATTTT; CDR3 protein: CASTRTGTNQPQHF
V gene: TRBV29-1; CDR3 length: 16; J gene: TRBJ2-5; D gene: .; clone size: few; CDR3 DNA: TGCAGCGTTGATGGGGTAACCGACAGGAACCAAGAGACCCAGTACTTC; CDR3 protein: CSVDGVTDRNQETQYF
V gene: TRBV18; CDR3 length: 15; J gene: TRBJ1-6; D gene: .; clone size: many; CDR3 DNA: TGTGCCAGCTCACTGGGCCCCAGGGCGAATTCACCCCTCCACTTT; CDR3 protein: CASSLGPRANSPLHF
V gene: TRBV4-3; CDR3 length: 15; J gene: TRBJ1-6; D gene: .; clone size: few; CDR3 DNA: TGCGCCAGCAGCCAAGACCCGGGGGCCGGTTCACCCCTCCACTTT; CDR3 protein: CASSQDPGAGSPLHF
V gene: TRBV4-1; CDR3 length: 17; J gene: TRBJ2-3; D gene: TRBD1; clone size: .; CDR3 DNA: TGCGCCAGCAGCCAACTGCAGGGGGCGGTTCGGACAGATACGCAGTATTTT; CDR3 protein: CASSQLQGAVRTDTQYF
V gene: TRBV12-3/TRBV12-4; CDR3 length: 14; J gene: TRBJ2-7; D gene: TRBD2; clone size: few; CDR3 DNA: TGTGCCAGCACCCCGGGACTAGCGGGAAGTGAGCAGTACTTC; CDR3 protein: CASTPGLAGSEQYF
V gene: TRBV20-1; CDR3 length: 14; J gene: TRBJ2-5; D gene: TRBD1; clone size: .; CDR3 DNA: TGCAGTGCACAAACCGGACAGGTGCAAGAGACCCAGTACTTC; CDR3 protein: CSAQTGQVQETQYF
V gene: TRBV7-2; CDR3 length: 14; J gene: TRBJ2-1; D gene: TRBD2; clone size: many; CDR3 DNA: TGTGCCAGCAGCTTCACTAGCGGCCCGGTTGAGCAGTTCTTC; CDR3 protein: CASSFTSGPVEQFF
V gene: TRBV6-5; CDR3 length: 14; J gene: TRBJ2-3; D gene: TRBD1; clone size: few; CDR3 DNA: TGTGCCAGCAGTTACACGACAGGGTGGGATACGCAGTATTTT; CDR3 protein: CASSYTTGWDTQYF
V gene: TRBV5-1; CDR3 length: 14; J gene: TRBJ1-6; D gene: .; clone size: .; CDR3 DNA: TGCGCCAGCAGCTTGGGAACCTATAATCCACCCCTCCACTTT; CDR3 protein: CASSLGTYNPPLHF
V gene: TRBV7-8; CDR3 length: 17; J gene: TRBJ2-1; D gene: TRBD2; clone size: many; CDR3 DNA: TGTGCCAGCAGCTTAACCGCTAGCGGGAGGTCCTACAATGAGCAGTTCTTC; CDR3 protein: CASSLTASGRSYNEQFF
V gene: TRBV5-6; CDR3 length: 15; J gene: TRBJ2-7; D gene: TRBD1; clone size: few; CDR3 DNA: TGTGCCAGCAGCTCCCCGGGGACAGGGACCTACGAGCAGTACTTC; CDR3 protein: CASSSPGTGTYEQYF
V gene: TRBV4-3; CDR3 length: 20; J gene: TRBJ2-7; D gene: .; clone size: few; CDR3 DNA: TGCGCCAGCAGCCAAGATCGGTTTGTGGGGGATATGGGGGACTCCTACGAGCAGTACTTC; CDR3 protein: CASSQDRFVGDMGDSYEQYF
V gene: TRBV3-1; CDR3 length: 17; J gene: TRBJ2-6; D gene: .; clone size: few; CDR3 DNA: TGTGCCAGCAGCCTAGGCCGGGCGCTCTCTGGGGCCAACGTCCTGACTTTC; CDR3 protein: CASSLGRALSGANVLTF
V gene: TRBV7-2; CDR3 length: 15; J gene: TRBJ2-2; D gene: TRBD1; clone size: .; CDR3 DNA: TGTGCCAGCAGACGGACAGGGGGCGCCGCCGGGGAGCTGTTTTTT; CDR3 protein: CASRRTGGAAGELFF
V gene: TRBV6-5; CDR3 length: 15; J gene: TRBJ2-2; D gene: TRBD1; clone size: .; CDR3 DNA: TGTGCCAGCAGTTACTCTGACAGGGGAACCGGGGAGCTGTTTTTT; CDR3 protein: CASSYSDRGTGELFF
V gene: TRBV29-1; CDR3 length: 12; J gene: TRBJ2-1; D gene: .; clone size: .; CDR3 DNA: TGCAGCGGGGGCATCGGGCCTAATGAGCAGTTCTTC; CDR3 protein: CSGGIGPNEQFF
V gene: TRBV9; CDR3 length: 15; J gene: TRBJ2-7; D gene: TRBD1; clone size: many; CDR3 DNA: TGTGCCAGCAGCGTCGGGACAGGGGCGTCCTACGAGCAGTACTTC; CDR3 protein: CASSVGTGASYEQYF
V gene: TRBV12-3/TRBV12-4; CDR3 length: 16; J gene: TRBJ2-7; D gene: TRBD2; clone size: many; CDR3 DNA: TGTGCCAGCAGTCCTATTAGGACTAGCGGGGGAAAGGAGCAGTACTTC; CDR3 protein: CASSPIRTSGGKEQYF
V gene: TRBV6-5; CDR3 length: 16; J gene: TRBJ2-3; D gene: .; clone size: .; CDR3 DNA: TGTGCCAGCAGTTACTCGACGGGACTTGGCACAGATACGCAGTATTTT; CDR3 protein: CASSYSTGLGTDTQYF
V gene: TRBV7-9; CDR3 length: 14; J gene: TRBJ1-2; D gene: .; clone size: few; CDR3 DNA: TGTGCCAGCAACTCTCTCTCGACCAACTATGGCTACACCTTC; CDR3 protein: CASNSLSTNYGYTF
V gene: TRBV20-1; CDR3 length: 16; J gene: TRBJ2-5; D gene: .; clone size: once; CDR3 DNA: TGCAGTGCTAGGACCGACCAGGGAGTACGGCAAGAGACCCAGTACTTC; CDR3 protein: CSARTDQGVRQETQYF